Sequencing of this T cell receptor beta chain was carried out in a study of blood T cell repertoires in COVID-19. The wider study: COVID-19 samples from acute and convalescent phases originated in the United States, Italy and Spain. The cDNA or gDNA used as material had been derived from T cells, B-cell-depleted T cells, or PBMCs.

From germline, CDR1 is SGHKS and CDR2 YYEKEE (reference sequence). V lost 4 bases to trimming and J lost 1 base; unmatched junction nucleotides: 8. The CDR3 has 16 residues. How the authors handled the data: Amplification of reference gene primers provided the estimated nucleated cell counts. The protocol was immunoSEQ multiplex PCR, while the TCRdb copy is restricted to in-frame clones and leaves out a portion. V, J and clone size were drawn from that table, and D and trimming were deduced from the DNA. The table lists over 150,000 clones, 84% of them singletons. Material: peripheral blood. This sequence was found in a man younger than 35 with active or convalescent COVID-19. The J gene is TRBJ1-2, the V gene TRBV5-5, with 9 bases that match TRBD1. The CDR3 is CASSGGTGKFNYGYTF. CDR3 in DNA: TGTGCCAGCAGCGGGGGGACAGGGAAATTTAACTATGGCTACACCTTC. Combining the CDR3 with reference TRBV5-5 and TRBJ1-2 gives the whole variable domain DAGVTQSPTHLIKTRGQQVTLRCSPISGHKSVSWYQQVLGQGPQFIFQYYEKEERGRGNFPDRFSARQFPNYSSELNVNALLLGDSALYLCASSGGTGKFNYGYTFGSGTRLTVV.